This T cell receptor (beta chain) stems from a study of shared clonotypes between healthy human individuals. Study outcomes and limitations: It was expected that sequencing depth would affect clonotype sharing among donors.

CDR1 SGHRS and CDR2 YFSETQ come from the germline V gene. V was shortened by 0 bases and J by 0 bases, with 12 bases between the two germline ends. The CDR3 loop spans 16 amino acids. Measured with immunoSEQ multiplex PCR; TCRdb has only the in-frame clones, and not every one. The sample holds about 1.1 million clones; 70% to 85% are singletons and the top ten take more than 0.85%. Details on this clone: Its target is unknown.

The sequence came from a young man in good health. Some clones in this sample may be carry-over from other donors' samples. Sample: memory CD4+ T cells from PBMCs. Subset denoted: CD45RA-negative fraction. This chain links TRBV5-1 with TRBJ1-2; D is unclear. The CDR3 reads CASSLVTGTTNYGYTF. CDR3 in DNA: TGCGCCAGCAGCTTGGTGACGGGAACTACTAACTATGGCTACACCTTC.